This T cell receptor (beta chain) emerged from a study of blood T cell repertoires in COVID-19. This CDR3 contains 16 residues. The germline V gene has CDR1 LNHDA and CDR2 SQIVND (reference sequence). With 5 bases clipped from V and 0 bases from J, the junction kept 3 bases outside the gene matches. Per the original methods: Using reference gene primer amplification, nucleated cell counts were estimated. Profiled with immunoSEQ multiplex PCR; TCRdb holds only in-frame clones, not every one. V and J calls and clone size are given by that table; D and trimming were obtained from the DNA. Here the sample spans some 200,000 clones, 85% to 90% being singletons.

What was sequenced was peripheral blood. The clonotype was recovered from a woman older than 75 in a cohort sampled during active or convalescent COVID-19. The chain joins TRBV19 to TRBJ2-6, with 8 bases that match TRBD1. Here the CDR3 reads CASSGTGSSGANVLTF. CDR3 in DNA: TGTGCCAGTAGTGGGACAGGTTCCTCTGGGGCCAACGTCCTGACTTTC.